This T cell receptor beta chain was profiled in a study of blood T cell repertoires in COVID-19. Study-level background: Donors in the United States, Italy and Spain gave samples during acute or convalescent COVID-19. From T cells, B-cell-depleted T cells, or PBMCs came the material, which was cDNA or gDNA.

CDR3 length equals 14 residues. V lost 7 bases, J lost 1 base, and 6 bases stayed unmatched. Germline V gene sequence: CDR1 ENHRY, CDR2 SYGVKD. Authors' methods: Estimation of nucleated cell counts relied on the amplification of reference gene primers. The method was immunoSEQ multiplex PCR; TCRdb's version includes in-frame clones alone and lacks a portion of them. V, J and clone size reflect that table, while D and trimming were determined from the DNA. The sample includes over 130,000 clones, approximately 83% of them seen just once. Input material: peripheral blood. This sequence originates from a man between 65 and 85 years old with acute or convalescent COVID-19. The chain links TRBV10-3 to TRBJ1-1; 7 bases line up with TRBD1. CDR3 in amino acids: CAITKDRANTEAFF. The CDR3 DNA reads TGTGCCATCACTAAAGACAGGGCGAACACTGAAGCTTTCTTT.